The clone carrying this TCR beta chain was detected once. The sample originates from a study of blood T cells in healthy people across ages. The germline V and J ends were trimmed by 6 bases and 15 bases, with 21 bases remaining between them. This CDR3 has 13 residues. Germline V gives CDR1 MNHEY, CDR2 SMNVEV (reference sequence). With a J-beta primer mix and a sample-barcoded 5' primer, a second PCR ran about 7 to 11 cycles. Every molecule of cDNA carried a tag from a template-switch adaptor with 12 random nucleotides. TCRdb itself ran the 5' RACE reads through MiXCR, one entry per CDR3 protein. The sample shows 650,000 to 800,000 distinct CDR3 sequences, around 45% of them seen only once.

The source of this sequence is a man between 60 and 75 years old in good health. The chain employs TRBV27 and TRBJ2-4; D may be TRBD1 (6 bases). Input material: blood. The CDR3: CASSTYRDYERYF. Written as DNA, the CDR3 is TGTGCCAGCAGCACTTACAGGGATTACGAGCGGTACTTC.